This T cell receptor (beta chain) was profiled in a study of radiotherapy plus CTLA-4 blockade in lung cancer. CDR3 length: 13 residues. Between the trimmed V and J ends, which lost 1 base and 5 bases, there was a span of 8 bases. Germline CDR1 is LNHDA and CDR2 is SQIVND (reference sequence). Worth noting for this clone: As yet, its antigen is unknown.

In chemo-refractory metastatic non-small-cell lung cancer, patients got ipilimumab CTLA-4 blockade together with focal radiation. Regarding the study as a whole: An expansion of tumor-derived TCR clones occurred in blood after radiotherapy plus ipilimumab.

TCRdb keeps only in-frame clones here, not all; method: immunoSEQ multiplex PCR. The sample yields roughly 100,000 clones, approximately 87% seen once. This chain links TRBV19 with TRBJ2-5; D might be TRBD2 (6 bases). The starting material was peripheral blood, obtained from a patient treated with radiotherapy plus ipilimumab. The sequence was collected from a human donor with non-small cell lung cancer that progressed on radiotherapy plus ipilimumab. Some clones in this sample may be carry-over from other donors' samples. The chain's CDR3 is CASSIVGGETQYF. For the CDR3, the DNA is TGTGCCAGTAGTATAGTGGGGGGTGAGACCCAGTACTTC.